These 18 T cell receptor beta chains were all obtained from the same sample, sequenced in a study of blood T cell repertoires in COVID-19. Clones were read by immunoSEQ multiplex PCR, and TCRdb kept only the in-frame ones, dropping some. In the table there are a few hundred thousand clones, 85% to 90% of which are singletons. Sequencing was carried out using PBMCs or T cells enriched from blood (not recorded which). The source is a young man who had recovered from COVID-19.

The rearrangement joins TRBV7-3 to TRBJ2-2, with D maybe TRBD2 (5 bases). Trimming took off 5 bases at V and 4 bases at J, with 14 bases between the two ends. The CDR3 is 15 amino acids. Germline V gene data show CDR1 as SGHTA and CDR2 as FQGTGA. The CDR3 DNA is TGTGCCAGCAGCAAGAGGGCAGATCGCACCGGGGAGCTGTTTTTT. This codes for CASSKRADRTGELFF.

CDR3 loop: CASSSAGEDTQYF. CDR3 nucleotide sequence: TGTGCCAGCAGCTCCGCGGGAGAAGATACGCAGTATTTT. The chain links TRBV14 to TRBJ2-3, with TRBD2 matching 7 bases. Trimming cost V 5 bases and J 5 bases; bases outside gene matches: 4. The germline V gene encodes CDR1 SGHDN and CDR2 FVKESK. This CDR3 contains 13 residues.

This clone has only one observation. V and J are TRBV5-6 and TRBJ1-3; 7 positions agree with TRBD1. Trimming at V came to 7 bases and at J to 2 bases, leaving 15 bases not matched to a gene. CDR1 and CDR2 (germline): SGHDT, YYEEEE. The CDR3 runs 17 residues. In nucleotides, the CDR3 is TGTGCCAGCGGACCTTGGGGGGACAGCTACCCTGGAAACACCATATATTTT. This gives the protein CASGPWGDSYPGNTIYF.

The rearrangement links TRBV11-1 to TRBJ2-5; 7 bases line up with TRBD2. The CDR3 covers 14 residues. V shed 3 bases, J shed 5 bases, and the junction held 6 bases outside the gene matches. CDR1 is SGHAT, CDR2 FQDESV, per germline (reference sequence). This CDR3 is CASSFGGLTETQYF. The DNA for the CDR3 is TGTGCCAGCAGCTTTGGGGGACTAACGGAGACCCAGTACTTC.

The chain combines TRBV4-2 with TRBJ1-1; D remains unclear. CDR1 and CDR2 from the germline V gene are LGHNA and YNFKEQ. Trimming took off 0 bases at V and 5 bases at J, with 7 bases between the two ends. CDR3 length: 13 amino acids. The CDR3 loop reads CASSQDSPTEAFF. CDR3 sequence (DNA): TGTGCCAGCAGCCAAGATTCCCCGACTGAAGCTTTCTTT.

This chain connects TRBV30 to TRBJ1-6; the D is unclear. CDR3 length: 17 residues. V was shortened by 5 bases and J by 0 bases, with 17 bases between the two germline ends. From germline, CDR1 is GTSNPN and CDR2 SVGIG (reference sequence). The CDR3 here is CAWPSEALSSYNSPLHF. The CDR3 nucleotides are TGTGCCTGGCCGAGTGAGGCCTTAAGCTCCTATAATTCACCCCTCCACTTT. Supplemented by reference TRBV30 and TRBJ1-6, the full variable domain reads SQTIHQWPATLVQPVGSPLSLECTVEGTSNPNLYWYRQAAGRGLQLLFYSVGIGQISSEVPQNLSASRPQDRQFILSSKKLLLSDSGFYLCAWPSEALSSYNSPLHFGNGTRLTVT.

The CDR3 is CASSLGQSSDTQYF. DNA of the CDR3: TGTGCCAGCAGCTTAGGACAGTCGTCAGATACGCAGTATTTT. V gene TRBV11-3 combines with J gene TRBJ2-3, with TRBD1 as a possible D gene (5 bases). V was cut by 1 base and J by 4 bases, with 9 bases left in between. Germline V CDR1 and CDR2: SGHNT, YENEEA. The CDR3 extends over 14 amino acids.

The chain employs TRBV6-6 and TRBJ2-1, with D tentatively TRBD2 (5 bases). The CDR3 is made up of 15 amino acids. V lost 6 bases and J 0 bases, leaving 12 bases between the germline ends. The germline CDR1 and CDR2 sequences are MNHNY and SVGAGI (reference sequence). The CDR3, as DNA: TGTGCCAGCAGACCGGATGGGAGCTCCTACAATGAGCAGTTCTTC. Its protein is CASRPDGSSYNEQFF.

The V and J genes are TRBV4-1 and TRBJ2-7, with D perhaps TRBD2 (6 bases). The length of the CDR3 is 15 residues. The V end lost 0 bases, the J end lost 3 bases, and 12 bases lay between the germline ends. Looked up from germline, CDR1 is MGHRA and CDR2 is YSYEKL. The CDR3 spells CASSQEGLPVYEQYF. Written as DNA, the CDR3 is TGCGCCAGCAGCCAAGAGGGACTCCCCGTCTACGAGCAGTACTTC.

The CDR3 DNA reads TGTGCCAGCAGCCAAGAGGGGCCATATGGCTACACCTTC. Translation gives CASSQEGPYGYTF. The V and J genes are TRBV3-1 (or the pseudogene TRBV3-2) and TRBJ1-2, with D possibly matching TRBD1 (5 bases). The CDR3 contains 13 residues. Germline V CDR1 and CDR2: LGHDT, YNNKEL (reference sequence). Trimming left V 0 bases short and J 5 bases short, with 7 bases between.

This sequence joins TRBV7-9 and TRBJ2-1; tentative D call: TRBD2 (6 bases). The length of the CDR3 is 15 residues. CDR1 and CDR2 (germline): SEHNR, FQNEAQ (reference sequence). Between the trimmed V and J ends, which lost 1 base and 7 bases, there was a span of 14 bases. The CDR3 region has the DNA TGTGCCAGCAGCTTAGGTAGCGGAAGTAGTAATGAGCAGTTCTTC. Translation gives CASSLGSGSSNEQFF.

The chain uses TRBV7-9 and TRBJ1-1, with D maybe TRBD1 (6 bases). Per the germline V gene, CDR1 is SEHNR and CDR2 is FQNEAQ (reference sequence). The length of the CDR3 is 13 residues. Trimming took off 2 bases at V and 7 bases at J, with 11 bases between the two ends. In DNA form, the CDR3 reads TGTGCCAGCAGCTTAAGACAGGCAGATGAAGCTTTCTTT. It codes for CASSLRQADEAFF.

The chain has TRBV5-1 and TRBJ1-1, with D possibly matching TRBD1 (6 bases). Germline CDR1 is SGHRS and CDR2 is YFSETQ. Between the trimmed V and J ends, which lost 4 bases and 5 bases, there was a span of 12 bases. The CDR3 loop spans 13 amino acids. The CDR3 loop is CASSTERGTEAFF. CDR3 DNA sequence: TGCGCCAGCAGCACCGAGAGGGGGACTGAAGCTTTCTTT.

The V and J genes are TRBV19 and TRBJ2-6; no clear D gene. The CDR3 extends over 15 amino acids. From germline, CDR1 is LNHDA and CDR2 SQIVND (reference sequence). With 1 base removed from V and 0 bases from J, the gap between germline ends came to 4 bases. CDR3 bases: TGTGCCAGTAGTATAGGGAGCTCTGGGGCCAACGTCCTGACTTTC. Its protein product is CASSIGSSGANVLTF.

The chain has TRBV11-2 and TRBJ1-5; D gene unclear. The CDR3 consists of 14 residues. Deletions cut 5 bases from V and 7 bases from J, with 15 bases between. Germline V gene data show CDR1 as SGHAT and CDR2 as FQNNGV. The chain's CDR3 is CASSPTASNQPQHF. The CDR3 region has the DNA TGTGCCAGCAGCCCTACTGCATCCAACCAGCCCCAGCATTTT. Full variable domain (rest looked up from reference TRBV11-2 and TRBJ1-5): EAGVAQSPRYKIIEKRQSVAFWCNPISGHATLYWYQQILGQGPKLLIQFQNNGVVDDSQLPKDRFSAERLKGVDSTLKIQPAKLEDSAVYLCASSPTASNQPQHFGDGTRLSIL.

Only one count was recorded for this clone. The genes are TRBV11-2 and TRBJ2-7, with 10 bases lining up with TRBD1. The length of the CDR3 is 14 residues. In germline, CDR1 is SGHAT, CDR2 FQNNGV. Unmatched junction bases numbered 4, after V lost 5 bases and J lost 3 bases. CDR3 coding DNA: TGTGCCAGCAGCATGGGACAGGGGTTCTACGAGCAGTACTTC. This sequence encodes CASSMGQGFYEQYF.

The gene calls are TRBV7-2 and TRBJ2-7; D remains unclear. This CDR3 region has 13 residues. V was shortened by 2 bases and J by 6 bases, with 11 bases between the two germline ends. CDR1 is SGHTA and CDR2 is FQGNSA in the germline V gene. The CDR3 reads CASSLSVASEQYF. In nucleotides, the CDR3 is TGTGCCAGCAGCTTATCGGTTGCCTCCGAGCAGTACTTC. Supplemented by reference TRBV7-2 and TRBJ2-7, the full variable domain reads GAGVSQSPSNKVTEKGKDVELRCDPISGHTALYWYRQSLGQGLEFLIYFQGNSAPDKSGLPSDRFSAERTGGSVSTLTIQRTQQEDSAVYLCASSLSVASEQYFGPGTRLTVT.

The chain is built from TRBV6-5 and TRBJ1-5; 7 positions agree with TRBD1. CDR3 size: 14 residues. Unmatched junction bases numbered 6, after V lost 7 bases and J lost 3 bases. In germline, CDR1 is MNHEY, CDR2 SVGAGI. The CDR3 spells CASIPRGYNQPQHF. The CDR3 DNA sequence: TGTGCCAGCATTCCCAGGGGGTACAATCAGCCCCAGCATTTT.